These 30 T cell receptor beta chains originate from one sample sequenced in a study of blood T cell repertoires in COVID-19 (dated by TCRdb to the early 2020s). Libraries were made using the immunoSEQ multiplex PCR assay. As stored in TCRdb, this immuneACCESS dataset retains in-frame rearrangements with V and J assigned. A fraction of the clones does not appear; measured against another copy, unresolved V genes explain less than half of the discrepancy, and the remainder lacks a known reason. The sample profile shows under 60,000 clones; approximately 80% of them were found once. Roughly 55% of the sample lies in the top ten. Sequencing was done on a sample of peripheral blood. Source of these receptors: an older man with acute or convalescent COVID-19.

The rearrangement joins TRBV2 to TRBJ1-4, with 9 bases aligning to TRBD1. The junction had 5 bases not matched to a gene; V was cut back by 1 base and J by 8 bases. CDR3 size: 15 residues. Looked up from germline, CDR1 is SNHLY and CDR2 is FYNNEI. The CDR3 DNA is TGTGCCAGCAGTGAAGGGAACAGGGGGCGAGAAAAACTGTTTTTT. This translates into CASSEGNRGREKLFF.

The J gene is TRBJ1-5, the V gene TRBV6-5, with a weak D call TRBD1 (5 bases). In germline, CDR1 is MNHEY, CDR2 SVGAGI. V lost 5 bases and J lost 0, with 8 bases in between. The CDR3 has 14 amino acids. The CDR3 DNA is TGTGCCAGCAGTAGGGGCCTTAGCAATCAGCCCCAGCATTTT. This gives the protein CASSRGLSNQPQHF.

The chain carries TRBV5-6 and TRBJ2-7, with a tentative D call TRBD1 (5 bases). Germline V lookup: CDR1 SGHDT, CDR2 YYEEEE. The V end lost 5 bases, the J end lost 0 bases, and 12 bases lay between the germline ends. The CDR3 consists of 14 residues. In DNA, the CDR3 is TGTGCCAGCAGTCCGACAGTTAGCTCCTACGAGCAGTACTTC. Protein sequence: CASSPTVSSYEQYF.

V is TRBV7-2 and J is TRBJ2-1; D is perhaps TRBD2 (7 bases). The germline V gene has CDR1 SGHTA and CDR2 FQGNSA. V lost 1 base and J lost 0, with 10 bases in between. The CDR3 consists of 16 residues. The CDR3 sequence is CASSLEGGASYNEQFF. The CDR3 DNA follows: TGTGCCAGCAGCTTAGAGGGGGGGGCCTCCTACAATGAGCAGTTCTTC.

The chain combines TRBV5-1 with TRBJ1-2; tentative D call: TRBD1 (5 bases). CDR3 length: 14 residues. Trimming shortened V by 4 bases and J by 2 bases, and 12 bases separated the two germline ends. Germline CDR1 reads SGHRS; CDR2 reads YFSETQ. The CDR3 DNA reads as TGCGCCAGCAGCCCTTCGGCAGGGAACTATGGCTACACCTTC. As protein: CASSPSAGNYGYTF. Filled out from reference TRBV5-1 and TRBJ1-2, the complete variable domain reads KAGVTQTPRYLIKTRGQQVTLSCSPISGHRSVSWYQQTPGQGLQFLFEYFSETQRNKGNFPGRFSGRQFSNSRSEMNVSTLELGDSALYLCASSPSAGNYGYTFGSGTRLTVV.

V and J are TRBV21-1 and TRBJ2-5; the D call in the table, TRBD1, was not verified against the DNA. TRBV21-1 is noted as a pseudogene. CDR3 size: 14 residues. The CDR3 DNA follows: TGTGCCAGCAGGATACAGGGGGCGGATGAGACCCAGTACTTC. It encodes CASRIQGADETQYF.

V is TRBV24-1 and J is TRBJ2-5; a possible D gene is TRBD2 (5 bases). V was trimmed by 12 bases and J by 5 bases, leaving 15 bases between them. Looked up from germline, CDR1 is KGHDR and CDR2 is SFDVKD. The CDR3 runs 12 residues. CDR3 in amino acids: CAARGLSETQYF. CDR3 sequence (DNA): TGTGCCGCTAGAGGGTTGTCCGAGACCCAGTACTTC.

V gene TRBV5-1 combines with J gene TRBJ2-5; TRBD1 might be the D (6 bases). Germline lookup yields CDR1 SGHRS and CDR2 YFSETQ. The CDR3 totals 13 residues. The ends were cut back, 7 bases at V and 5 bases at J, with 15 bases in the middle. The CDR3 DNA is TGCGCCAGCTGGGTTCAGGGGTCGGAGACCCAGTACTTC. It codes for CASWVQGSETQYF. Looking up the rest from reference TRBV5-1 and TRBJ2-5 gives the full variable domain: KAGVTQTPRYLIKTRGQQVTLSCSPISGHRSVSWYQQTPGQGLQFLFEYFSETQRNKGNFPGRFSGRQFSNSRSEMNVSTLELGDSALYLCASWVQGSETQYFGPGTRLLVL.

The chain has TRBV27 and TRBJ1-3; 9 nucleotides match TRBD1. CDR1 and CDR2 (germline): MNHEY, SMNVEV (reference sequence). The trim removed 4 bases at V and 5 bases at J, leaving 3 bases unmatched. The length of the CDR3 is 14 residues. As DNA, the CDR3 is TGTGCCAGCAGTTCAGGGACAGGGCGAAACACCATATATTTT. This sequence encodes CASSSGTGRNTIYF.

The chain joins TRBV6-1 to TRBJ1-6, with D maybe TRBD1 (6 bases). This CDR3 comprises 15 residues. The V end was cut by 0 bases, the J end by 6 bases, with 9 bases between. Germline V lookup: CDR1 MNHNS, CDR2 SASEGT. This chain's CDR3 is CASSEALGGNSPLHF. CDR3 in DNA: TGTGCCAGCAGTGAAGCGCTAGGGGGTAATTCACCCCTCCACTTT.

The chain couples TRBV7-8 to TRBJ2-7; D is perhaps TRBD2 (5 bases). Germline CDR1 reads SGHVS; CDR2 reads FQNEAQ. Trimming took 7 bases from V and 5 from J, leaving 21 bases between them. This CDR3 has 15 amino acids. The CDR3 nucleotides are TGTGCCAGCACCCCCACGGGCGGGTGGCGGAACGAGCAGTACTTC. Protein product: CASTPTGGWRNEQYF. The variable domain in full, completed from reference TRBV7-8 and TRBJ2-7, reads GAGVSQSPRYKVAKRGQDVALRCDPISGHVSLFWYQQALGQGPEFLTYFQNEAQLDKSGLPSDRFFAERPEGSVSTLKIQRTQQEDSAVYLCASTPTGGWRNEQYFGPGTRLTVT.

The CDR3 is CASSSHRDIGTGELFF. As DNA, the CDR3 is TGTGCCAGCAGTTCCCACCGGGACATAGGCACCGGGGAGCTGTTTTTT. V gene TRBV6-5 combines with J gene TRBJ2-2; a weak D match, TRBD1 (6 bases). From germline, CDR1 is MNHEY and CDR2 SVGAGI. V shed 4 bases and J shed 4 bases, with 16 bases lying between them. The CDR3 contains 16 residues.

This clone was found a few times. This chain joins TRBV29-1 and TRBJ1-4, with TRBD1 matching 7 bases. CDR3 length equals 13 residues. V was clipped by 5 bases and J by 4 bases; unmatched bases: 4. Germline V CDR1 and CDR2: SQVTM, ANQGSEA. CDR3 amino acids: CSVRDSGNEKLFF. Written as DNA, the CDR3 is TGCAGCGTTAGGGACAGTGGTAATGAAAAACTGTTTTTT.

CDR3 sequence: CALIGDRNTEAFF. CDR3 nucleotides: TGTGCCCTAATCGGGGACAGGAACACTGAAGCTTTCTTT. This chain joins TRBV2 and TRBJ1-1; 7 bases fit TRBD1. The CDR3 extends over 13 amino acids. Per germline, CDR1 SNHLY and CDR2 FYNNEI. The trim removed 11 bases at V and 1 base at J, leaving 7 bases unmatched.

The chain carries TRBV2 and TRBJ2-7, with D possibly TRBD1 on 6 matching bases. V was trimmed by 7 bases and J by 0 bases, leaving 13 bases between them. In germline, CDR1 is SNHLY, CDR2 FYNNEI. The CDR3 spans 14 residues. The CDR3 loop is CASTWDMSSYEQYF. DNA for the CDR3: TGTGCCAGCACTTGGGACATGAGCTCCTACGAGCAGTACTTC.

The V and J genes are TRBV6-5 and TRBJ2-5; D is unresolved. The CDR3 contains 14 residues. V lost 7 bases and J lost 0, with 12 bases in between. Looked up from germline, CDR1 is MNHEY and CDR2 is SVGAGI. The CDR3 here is CASTTLGNQETQYF. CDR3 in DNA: TGTGCCAGCACCACCTTGGGCAACCAAGAGACCCAGTACTTC.

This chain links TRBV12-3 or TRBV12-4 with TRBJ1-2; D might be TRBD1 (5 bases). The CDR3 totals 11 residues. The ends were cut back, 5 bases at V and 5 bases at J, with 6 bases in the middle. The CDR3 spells CASSDRYGYTF. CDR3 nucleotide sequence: TGTGCCAGCAGTGACAGATATGGCTACACCTTC.

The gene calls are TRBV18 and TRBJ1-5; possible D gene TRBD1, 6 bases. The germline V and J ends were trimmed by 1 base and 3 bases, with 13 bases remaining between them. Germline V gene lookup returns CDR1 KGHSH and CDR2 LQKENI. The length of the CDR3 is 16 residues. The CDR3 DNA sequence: TGTGCCAGCTCACCACAACCGACAGGCCTCAATCAGCCCCAGCATTTT. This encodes CASSPQPTGLNQPQHF.

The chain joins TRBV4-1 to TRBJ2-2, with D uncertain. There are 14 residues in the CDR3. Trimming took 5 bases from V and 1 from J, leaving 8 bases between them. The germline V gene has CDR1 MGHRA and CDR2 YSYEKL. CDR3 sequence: CASSKNWNTGELFF. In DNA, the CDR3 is TGCGCCAGCAGCAAAAACTGGAACACCGGGGAGCTGTTTTTT.

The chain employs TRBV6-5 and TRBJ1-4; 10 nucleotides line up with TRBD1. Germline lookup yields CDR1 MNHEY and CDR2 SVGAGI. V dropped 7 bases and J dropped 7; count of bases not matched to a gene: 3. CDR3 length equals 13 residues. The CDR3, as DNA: TGTGCCAGCAAGACAGGGGGCTTTGAAAAACTGTTTTTT. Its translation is CASKTGGFEKLFF.

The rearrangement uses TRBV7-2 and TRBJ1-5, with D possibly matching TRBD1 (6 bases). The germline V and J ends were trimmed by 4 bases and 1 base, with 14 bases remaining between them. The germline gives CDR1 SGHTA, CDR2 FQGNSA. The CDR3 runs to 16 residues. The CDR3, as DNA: TGTGCCAGCAGCTGGACGGCGAGGGGGAGCAATCAGCCCCAGCATTTT. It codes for CASSWTARGSNQPQHF.

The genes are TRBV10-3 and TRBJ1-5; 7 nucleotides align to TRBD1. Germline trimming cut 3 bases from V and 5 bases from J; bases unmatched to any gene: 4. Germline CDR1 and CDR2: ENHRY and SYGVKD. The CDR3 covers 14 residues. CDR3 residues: CAISDRGTDQPQHF. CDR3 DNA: TGTGCCATCAGTGATAGGGGGACAGATCAGCCCCAGCATTTT.

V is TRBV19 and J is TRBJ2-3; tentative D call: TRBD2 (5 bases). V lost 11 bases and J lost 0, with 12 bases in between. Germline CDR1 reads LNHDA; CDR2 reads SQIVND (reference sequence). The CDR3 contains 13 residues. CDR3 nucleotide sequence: TGTGCCGTAGGGAGACACAGCACAGATACGCAGTATTTT. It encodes CAVGRHSTDTQYF.

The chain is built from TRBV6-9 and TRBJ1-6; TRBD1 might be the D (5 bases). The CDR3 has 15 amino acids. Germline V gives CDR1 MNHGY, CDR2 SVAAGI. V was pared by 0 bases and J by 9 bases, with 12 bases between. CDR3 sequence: CASSYSGRAISPLHF. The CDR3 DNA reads TGTGCCAGCAGTTATTCGGGCAGGGCTATTTCACCCCTCCACTTT.

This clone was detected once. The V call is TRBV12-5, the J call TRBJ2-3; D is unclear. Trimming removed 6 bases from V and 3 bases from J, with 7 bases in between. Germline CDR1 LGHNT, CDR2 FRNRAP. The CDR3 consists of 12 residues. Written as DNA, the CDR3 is TGTGCTAGTGGGACTGGTACAGATACGCAGTATTTT. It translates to CASGTGTDTQYF.

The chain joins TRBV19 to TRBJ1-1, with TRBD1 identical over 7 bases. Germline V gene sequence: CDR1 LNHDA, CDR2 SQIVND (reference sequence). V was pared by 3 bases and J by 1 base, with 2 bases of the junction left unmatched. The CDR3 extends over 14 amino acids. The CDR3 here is CASSMGQKNTEAFF. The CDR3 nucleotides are TGTGCCAGTAGTATGGGACAGAAGAACACTGAAGCTTTCTTT. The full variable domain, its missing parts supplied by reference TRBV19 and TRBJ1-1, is DGGITQSPKYLFRKEGQNVTLSCEQNLNHDAMYWYRQDPGQGLRLIYYSQIVNDFQKGDIAEGYSVSREKKESFPLTVTSAQKNPTAFYLCASSMGQKNTEAFFGQGTRLTVV.

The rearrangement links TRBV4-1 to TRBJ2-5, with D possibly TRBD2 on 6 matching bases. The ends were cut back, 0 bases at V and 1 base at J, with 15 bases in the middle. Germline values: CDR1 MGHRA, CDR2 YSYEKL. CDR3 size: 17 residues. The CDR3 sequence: CASSQDSVWGLQETQYF. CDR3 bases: TGCGCCAGCAGCCAAGATTCAGTATGGGGACTCCAAGAGACCCAGTACTTC.

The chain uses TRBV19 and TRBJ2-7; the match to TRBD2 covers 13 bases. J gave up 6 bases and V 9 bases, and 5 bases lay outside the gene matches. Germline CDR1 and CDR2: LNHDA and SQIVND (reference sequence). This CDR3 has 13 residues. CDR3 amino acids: CASGLAGVGEQYF. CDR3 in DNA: TGTGCCAGCGGACTAGCGGGAGTCGGCGAGCAGTACTTC.

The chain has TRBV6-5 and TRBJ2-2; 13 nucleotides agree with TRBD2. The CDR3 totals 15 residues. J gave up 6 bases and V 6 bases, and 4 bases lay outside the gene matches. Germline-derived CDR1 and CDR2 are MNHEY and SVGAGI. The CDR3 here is CASSGLAGAPGELFF. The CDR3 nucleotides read TGTGCCAGCAGCGGACTAGCGGGAGCTCCCGGGGAGCTGTTTTTT.

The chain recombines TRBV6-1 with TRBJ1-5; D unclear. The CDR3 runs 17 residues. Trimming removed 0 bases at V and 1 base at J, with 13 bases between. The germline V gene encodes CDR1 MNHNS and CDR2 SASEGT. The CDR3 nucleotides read TGTGCCAGCAGTGAAGCGCCCGGAGGGAACAGCAATCAGCCCCAGCATTTT. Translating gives CASSEAPGGNSNQPQHF.